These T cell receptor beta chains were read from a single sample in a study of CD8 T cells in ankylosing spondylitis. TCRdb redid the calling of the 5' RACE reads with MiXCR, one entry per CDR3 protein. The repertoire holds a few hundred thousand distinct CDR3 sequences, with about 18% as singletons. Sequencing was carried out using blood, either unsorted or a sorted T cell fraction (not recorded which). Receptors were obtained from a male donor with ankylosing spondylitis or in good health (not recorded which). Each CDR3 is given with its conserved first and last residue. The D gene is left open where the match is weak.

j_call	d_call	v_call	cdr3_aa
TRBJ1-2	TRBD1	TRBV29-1	CSYPPSSRGLYYGYTF
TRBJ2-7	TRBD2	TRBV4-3	CASSQEPGLAHYEQYF
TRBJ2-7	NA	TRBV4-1	CASSQDIGYEQYF
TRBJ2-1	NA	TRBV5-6	CASSLVGGVGSYNEQFF
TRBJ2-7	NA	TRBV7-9	CASSLARYEQYF
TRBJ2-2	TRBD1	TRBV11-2	CASTHGTDTGELFF
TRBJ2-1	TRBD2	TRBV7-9	CASSLSVAGGDEQFF
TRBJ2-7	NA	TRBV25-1	CASTHGGHDEQYF
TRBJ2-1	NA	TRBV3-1	CASSPRQAGGDEQFF
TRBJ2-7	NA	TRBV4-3	CASSLARGTYEQYF
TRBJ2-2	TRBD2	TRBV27	CASSLSKGLAGEGYTGELFF
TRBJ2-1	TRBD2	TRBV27	CASSLPGGFSYNEQFF
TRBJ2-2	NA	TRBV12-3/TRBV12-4	CASCEGYDGELFF
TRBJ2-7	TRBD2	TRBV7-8	CASPGGPGNEQYF
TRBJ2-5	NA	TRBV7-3	CASSSTGQGWETQYF
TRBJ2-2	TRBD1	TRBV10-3	CAISEPGQGAFDTGELFF
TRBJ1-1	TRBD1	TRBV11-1	CASSLMGTGSMNTEAFF
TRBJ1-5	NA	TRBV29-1	CSVVLASGSNQPQHF
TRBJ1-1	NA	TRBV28	CASGPGRGGNMNTEAFF
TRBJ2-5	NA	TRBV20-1	CSARDLAGQETQYF
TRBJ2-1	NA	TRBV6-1	CASNHQGAYNEQFF
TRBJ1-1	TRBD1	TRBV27	CASSLWGQRNTEAFF
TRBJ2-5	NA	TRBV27	CASSQGVRAHGSQQETQYF
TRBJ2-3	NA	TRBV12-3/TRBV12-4	CASSAQTDTQYF
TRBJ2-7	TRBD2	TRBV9	CASSVEAGPGFEQYF
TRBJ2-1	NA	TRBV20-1	CSASAYAGEQFF
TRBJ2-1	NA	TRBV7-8	CASSSPRYLYNEQFF
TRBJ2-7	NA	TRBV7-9	CASSLTMIYGTSYEQYF
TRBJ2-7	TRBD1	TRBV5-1	CASSLAWDSSYEQYF
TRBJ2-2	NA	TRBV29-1	CSATAGELFF
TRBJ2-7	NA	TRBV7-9	CASSLPGLKYEQYF
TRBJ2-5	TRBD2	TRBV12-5	CASGLGLAGGRQETQYF
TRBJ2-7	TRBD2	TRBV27	CASSLLLAGFSSEQYF
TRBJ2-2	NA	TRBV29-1	CSVLSGELFF
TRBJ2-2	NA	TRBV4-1	CASHHPTLPGELFF
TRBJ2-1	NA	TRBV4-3	CASSQGWEEQFF
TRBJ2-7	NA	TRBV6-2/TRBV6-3	CASNLLPGLWEQYF
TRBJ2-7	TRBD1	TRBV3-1	CASSSPGTGSYEQYF
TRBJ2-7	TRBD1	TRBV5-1	CASSWGTGHPYEQYF
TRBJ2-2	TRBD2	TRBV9	CASSHSGGVGTGELFF
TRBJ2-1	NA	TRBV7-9	CASSLAEQGGREQFF
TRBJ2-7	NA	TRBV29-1	CSADQNYEQYF
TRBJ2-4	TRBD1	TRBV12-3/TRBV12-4	CASGQGLDIQYF
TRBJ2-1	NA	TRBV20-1	CSARDWREVQIGYNEQFF
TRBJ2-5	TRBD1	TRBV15	CATSRTDRVGETQYF
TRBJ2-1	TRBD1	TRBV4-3	CASSPGTGAGYNEQFF
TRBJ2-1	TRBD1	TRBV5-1	CASSLVQGAFYNEQFF
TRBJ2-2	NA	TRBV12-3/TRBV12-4	CASSLVGSKGTGELFF
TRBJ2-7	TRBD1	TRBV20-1	CSARYTGVPSYEQYF
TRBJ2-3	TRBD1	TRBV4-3	CASSPHRGLRDTQYF
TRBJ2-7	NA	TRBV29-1	CSVEVGQPYEQYF